These 10 T cell receptor beta chains were sequenced from one sample in a study of T cell responses to AZD1222 COVID-19 vaccine. TCRdb's table, derived via immunoSEQ multiplex PCR, lists solely in-frame clones and lacks some. The sample includes around 110,000 clones, about 91% of them seen just once. This specimen was peripheral blood, taken 28 days after the second AZD1222 dose. The receptors stem from an adult who received the AZD1222 COVID-19 vaccine.

The rearrangement uses TRBV5-1 and TRBJ2-7, with 10 bases lining up with TRBD2. V dropped 7 bases and J dropped 7; count of bases not matched to a gene: 11. The germline V gene has CDR1 SGHRS and CDR2 YFSETQ. This CDR3 has 14 amino acids. The CDR3 is CASGAGGPMEEQYF. The CDR3 DNA reads as TGCGCCAGCGGAGCGGGAGGGCCGATGGAAGAGCAGTACTTC.

The genes are TRBV28 and TRBJ1-4, with D possibly TRBD1 on 6 matching bases. Germline-derived CDR1 and CDR2 are MDHEN and SYDVKM. Trimming cost V 10 bases and J 6 bases, with 24 bases left between them. The CDR3 totals 16 residues. DNA of the CDR3: TGTGCCACTAACCGTCATGGACAGACGTCTGATGAAAAACTGTTTTTT. Translated: CATNRHGQTSDEKLFF.

This rearrangement joins TRBV18 to TRBJ2-2; the D is unclear. V was trimmed by 4 bases and J by 0 bases, leaving 9 bases between them. Germline-derived CDR1 and CDR2 are KGHSH and LQKENI. The CDR3 sequence is 15 residues long. CDR3 loop: CASSQSATNTGELFF. CDR3 DNA sequence: TGTGCCAGCTCACAAAGCGCTACGAACACCGGGGAGCTGTTTTTT.

The V gene is TRBV2, the J gene TRBJ2-1; 8 bases match TRBD2. With 6 bases clipped from V and 14 bases from J, the junction kept 15 bases outside the gene matches. Germline CDR1 reads SNHLY; CDR2 reads FYNNEI. This CDR3 spans 14 amino acids. CDR3 residues: CASSPKLTGTSEFF. In DNA, the CDR3 is TGTGCCAGCAGCCCTAAGCTGACCGGGACTAGTGAGTTCTTC. The full variable domain, in which reference TRBV2 and TRBJ2-1 provide the parts outside the CDR3, is EPEVTQTPSHQVTQMGQEVILRCVPISNHLYFYWYRQILGQKVEFLVSFYNNEISEKSEIFDDQFSVERPDGSNFTLKIRSTKLEDSAMYFCASSPKLTGTSEFFGPGTRLTVL.

The V gene is TRBV6-5, the J gene TRBJ2-2; D unclear. Germline V gives CDR1 MNHEY, CDR2 SVGAGI. V lost 5 bases to trimming and J lost 6 bases, with 10 bases between them. The CDR3 covers 13 residues. CDR3 protein: CASSPVTSGELFF. CDR3 bases: TGTGCCAGCAGTCCCGTAACTTCCGGGGAGCTGTTTTTT.

The V gene is TRBV18, the J gene TRBJ2-2; D call uncertain. In germline, CDR1 is KGHSH, CDR2 LQKENI. This CDR3 is built from 15 residues. V lost 2 bases, J lost 2 bases, and 9 bases lay in between. Written as DNA, the CDR3 is TGTGCCAGCTCACCATACGCCAGCAACACCGGGGAGCTGTTTTTT. Protein: CASSPYASNTGELFF.

This clone was detected once. The chain recombines TRBV7-9 with TRBJ2-1; D unclear. Per the germline V gene, CDR1 is SEHNR and CDR2 is FQNEAQ (reference sequence). V was shortened by 4 bases and J by 5 bases, with 3 bases between the two germline ends. This CDR3 contains 11 residues. The CDR3 DNA reads TGTGCCAGCAGCTATAACAATGAGCAGTTCTTC. Its translation is CASSYNNEQFF.

This chain connects TRBV27 to TRBJ1-1, with TRBD1 identical over 7 bases. The germline gives CDR1 MNHEY, CDR2 SMNVEV (reference sequence). Losses at the gene ends were 7 bases for V and 5 bases for J; bases not matched to a gene: 10. This CDR3 is built from 14 residues. CDR3 sequence (DNA): TGTGCCAGCATACCACAGGGGCGGGAAACTGAAGCTTTCTTT. Its translation: CASIPQGRETEAFF.

The chain couples TRBV7-2 to TRBJ1-1, with 9 bases identical to TRBD1. The J segment lost 4 bases and the V segment lost 3 bases, leaving 12 bases of the junction unmatched. The CDR3 contains 17 residues. Germline loops: CDR1 SGHTA, CDR2 FQGNSA. The CDR3 coding sequence is TGTGCCAGCAGCTTCTCCGGGACAGGGTTCGCGTTCACTGAAGCTTTCTTT. It codes for CASSFSGTGFAFTEAFF.

This chain uses TRBV19 with TRBJ1-2; no firm D call. Trimming took off 4 bases at V and 6 bases at J, with 12 bases between the two ends. This CDR3 is built from 13 residues. The germline CDR1 and CDR2 sequences are LNHDA and SQIVND (reference sequence). The CDR3 bases are TGTGCCAGTAGTAACCGTCGAAGGGATGGCTACACCTTC. This gives the protein CASSNRRRDGYTF.